The TCR beta chain under discussion was sequenced for a study of identical twins. As for this clonotype: Antigen: not known.

Using its own MiXCR run on the 5' RACE reads, TCRdb lists one record per CDR3 protein. The sample includes 400,000 to 500,000 distinct CDR3 sequences, 18% of them seen just once. Broader study findings: Twin pairs' shared out-of-frame alpha sequences were enriched in low generation probability.

The ends lost 5 bases at V and 6 bases at J; junction bases unmatched: 8. CDR3 size: 15 residues. CDR1 is MDHEN, CDR2 SYDVKM, per germline. The V and J genes are TRBV28 and TRBJ2-5, with 11 bases lining up with TRBD1. Material: naive T cells sorted from blood. The sequence derives from a man aged 45-65 years in good health. The CDR3 nucleotides are TGTGCCAGCAGTCCCCGGACAGGGGGCGTGAAGACCCAGTACTTC. It codes for CASSPRTGGVKTQYF.